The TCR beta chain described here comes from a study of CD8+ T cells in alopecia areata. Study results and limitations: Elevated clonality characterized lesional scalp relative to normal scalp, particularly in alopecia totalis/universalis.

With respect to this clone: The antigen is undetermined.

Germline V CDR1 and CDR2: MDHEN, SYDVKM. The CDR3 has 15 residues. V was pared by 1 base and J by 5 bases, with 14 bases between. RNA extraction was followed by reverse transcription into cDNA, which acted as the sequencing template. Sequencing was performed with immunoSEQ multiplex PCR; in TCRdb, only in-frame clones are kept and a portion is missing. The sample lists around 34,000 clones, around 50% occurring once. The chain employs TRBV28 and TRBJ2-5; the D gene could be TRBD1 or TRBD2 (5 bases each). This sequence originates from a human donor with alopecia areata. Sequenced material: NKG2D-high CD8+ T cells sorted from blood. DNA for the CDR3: TGTGCCAGCAGTTTATTCGGGGCGACGGGCGAGACCCAGTACTTC. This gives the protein CASSLFGATGETQYF. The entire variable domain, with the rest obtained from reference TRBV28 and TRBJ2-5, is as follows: DVKVTQSSRYLVKRTGEKVFLECVQDMDHENMFWYRQDPGLGLRLIYFSYDVKMKEKGDIPEGYSVSREKKERFSLILESASTNQTSMYLCASSLFGATGETQYFGPGTRLLVL.